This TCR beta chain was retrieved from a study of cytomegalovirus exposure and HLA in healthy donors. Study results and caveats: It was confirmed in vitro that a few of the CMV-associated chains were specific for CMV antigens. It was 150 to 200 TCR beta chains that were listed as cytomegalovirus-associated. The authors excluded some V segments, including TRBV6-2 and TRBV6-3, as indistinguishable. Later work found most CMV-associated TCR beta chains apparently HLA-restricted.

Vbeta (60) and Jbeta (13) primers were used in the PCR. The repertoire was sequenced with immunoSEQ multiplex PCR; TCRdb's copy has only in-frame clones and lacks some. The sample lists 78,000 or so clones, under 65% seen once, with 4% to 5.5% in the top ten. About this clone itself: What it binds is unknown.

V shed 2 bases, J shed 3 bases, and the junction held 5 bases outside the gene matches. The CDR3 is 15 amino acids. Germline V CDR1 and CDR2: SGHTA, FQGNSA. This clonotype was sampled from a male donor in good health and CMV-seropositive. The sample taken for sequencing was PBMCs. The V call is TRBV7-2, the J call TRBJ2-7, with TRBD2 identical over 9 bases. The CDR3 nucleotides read TGTGCCAGCAGCTTAAACGCGGGGGGGGTCTACGAGCAGTACTTC. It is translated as CASSLNAGGVYEQYF.